These 23 T cell receptor beta chains came from one sample sequenced in a study of regulatory T cells in long-lasting Graves disease. Both iRepertoire HTBI primers and Arm-PCR of CDR3 regions were used to build the TCR beta libraries. TCRdb re-derived calls from the multiplex PCR reads in MiXCR, one entry per CDR3 protein. Altogether about 240,000 distinct CDR3 sequences are present, about 19% being singletons, with the ten largest covering 11% to 15%. The time point: newly diagnosed GD, antithyroid drugs for less than 3 months. Isolated PBMC RNA provided the starting material for the TCR library. Here the sequenced sample was peripheral blood mononuclear cells (PBMCs), taken at new diagnosis, from a patient treated with antithyroid drugs. These receptors were taken from a female donor with Graves disease.

This clonotype was seen ten or more times. This sequence joins TRBV20-1 and TRBJ2-7; D is unclear. The V gene's germline CDR1 is DFQATT and CDR2 SNEGSKA (reference sequence). The CDR3 is made up of 12 amino acids. Trimming stripped 3 bases from V and 4 bases from J, with 10 bases between. Written as DNA, the CDR3 is TGCAGTGCTAGCCGTACATCGTACGAGCAGTACTTC. Translating gives CSASRTSYEQYF.

In its sample, this clonotype was seen many times. This chain connects TRBV11-2 to TRBJ1-3; D call uncertain. CDR1 SGHAT and CDR2 FQNNGV come from the germline V gene. V was pared by 3 bases and J by 0 bases, with 9 bases between. The CDR3 totals 15 residues. The CDR3 is CASSFMTVSGNTIYF. CDR3 in DNA: TGTGCCAGCAGCTTCATGACGGTCTCTGGAAACACCATATATTTT.

This chain joins TRBV19 and TRBJ1-1, with unresolved D. The germline V gene has CDR1 LNHDA and CDR2 SQIVND (reference sequence). V lost 8 bases and J 3 bases, leaving 10 bases between the germline ends. This CDR3 has 12 amino acids. The DNA for the CDR3 is TGTGCCAGTGGTGAGTCGTACACTGAAGCTTTCTTT. Residues: CASGESYTEAFF.

On this clonotype itself: A single base is all that separates this from a far larger clone, so a read error is likely. This chain uses TRBV5-6 with TRBJ1-1; TRBD1 matches at 7 bases. The trim removed 4 bases at V and 4 bases at J, leaving 13 bases unmatched. The length of the CDR3 is 16 residues. Germline loops: CDR1 SGHDT, CDR2 YYEEEE. The CDR3 is CASSKKRGTVSTEAFF. The DNA of the CDR3 is TGTGCCAGCAGCAAGAAGAGGGGGACAGTGAGCACTGAAGCTTTCTTT.

This clonotype has ten or more counts. The rearrangement joins TRBV11-3 to TRBJ2-3; D is uncertain. The length of the CDR3 is 15 residues. CDR1 and CDR2 (germline): SGHNT, YENEEA. The germline V and J ends were trimmed by 5 bases and 0 bases, with 12 bases remaining between them. CDR3: CASSRSISSTDTQYF. The CDR3 DNA follows: TGTGCCAGCAGCCGGAGTATCAGTAGCACAGATACGCAGTATTTT.

This clonotype was counted between two and nine times. This chain uses TRBV12-3 or TRBV12-4 with TRBJ2-1; the D is unclear. V dropped 3 bases and J dropped 8 bases, with 8 bases sitting between them. The CDR3 runs to 12 residues. The CDR3 nucleotides read TGTGCCAGCAGTTTCGGATGGGATGAGCAGTTCTTC. Amino acid sequence: CASSFGWDEQFF.

This clonotype was observed many times. This rearrangement joins TRBV6-1 to TRBJ2-7, with a possible D match to TRBD1 (5 bases). Germline values: CDR1 MNHNS, CDR2 SASEGT. CDR3 length: 13 residues. Between the trimmed V and J ends, which lost 10 bases and 2 bases, there was a span of 15 bases. The CDR3 nucleotides are TGTGCCACCATCAGGGTTGAGCCCTACGAGCAGTACTTC. Translating it yields CATIRVEPYEQYF.

In its sample, this clonotype was seen a few times. The chain employs TRBV5-1 and TRBJ2-7, with D uncertain. There are 13 residues in the CDR3. The germline V and J ends were trimmed by 1 base and 2 bases, with 7 bases remaining between them. Germline V lookup: CDR1 SGHRS, CDR2 YFSETQ. The CDR3 DNA reads TGCGCCAGCAGCTTGAGGCAGACCTACGAGCAGTACTTC. This gives the protein CASSLRQTYEQYF.

This clonotype was seen repeatedly, ten times or more. The genes are TRBV6-1 and TRBJ2-7; 11 positions match TRBD2. CDR1 and CDR2 (germline): MNHNS, SASEGT. The trim removed 6 bases at V and 5 bases at J, leaving 12 bases unmatched. The CDR3 is made up of 16 amino acids. The CDR3 is CASSPRRLAGGHEQYF. DNA of the CDR3: TGTGCCAGCAGCCCTCGTCGGCTAGCGGGGGGCCACGAGCAGTACTTC.

This clonotype was seen many times. The rearrangement uses TRBV6-5 and TRBJ1-5; D not resolved. V was shortened by 1 base and J by 2 bases, with 12 bases between the two germline ends. The CDR3 consists of 16 residues. Germline CDR1 and CDR2: MNHEY and SVGAGI. The CDR3 DNA sequence: TGTGCCAGCAGTTACTGGACCGGGAGGGGCAATCAGCCCCAGCATTTT. As protein: CASSYWTGRGNQPQHF.

The sample holds a few counts of this clonotype. The chain links TRBV6-1 to TRBJ2-1, with a possible D match to TRBD2 (5 bases). The ends were cut back, 5 bases at V and 9 bases at J, with 8 bases in the middle. Germline V gene data show CDR1 as MNHNS and CDR2 as SASEGT. CDR3 length equals 11 residues. CDR3 sequence reads: CASSPGFEQFF. The CDR3 DNA is TGTGCCAGCAGTCCGGGGTTTGAGCAGTTCTTC.

This clonotype was recorded at least ten times. The chain has TRBV28 and TRBJ2-2, with 11 bases aligning to TRBD2. V dropped 3 bases and J dropped 7; count of bases not matched to a gene: 4. The CDR3 consists of 15 residues. The V gene's germline CDR1 is MDHEN and CDR2 SYDVKM. The CDR3 here is CASSFLAGGLGELFF. For the CDR3, the DNA is TGTGCCAGCAGTTTCCTAGCGGGGGGCCTCGGGGAGCTGTTTTTT.

The chain joins TRBV11-2 to TRBJ1-4, with unresolved D. Germline CDR1 is SGHAT and CDR2 is FQNNGV. The germline V and J ends were trimmed by 1 base and 1 base, with 1 base remaining between them. CDR3 length: 13 amino acids. In DNA, the CDR3 is TGTGCCAGCAGCTTAGTAACTAATGAAAAACTGTTTTTT. As protein: CASSLVTNEKLFF.

This clonotype has a count of ten or more. The J gene is TRBJ2-7, the V gene TRBV7-8; TRBD2 aligns across 7 bases. V shed 5 bases, J shed 7 bases, and the junction held 14 bases outside the gene matches. The CDR3 consists of 15 residues. Germline CDR1 is SGHVS and CDR2 is FQNEAQ. The DNA for the CDR3 is TGTGCCAGCAGCCCCCTTTGGGACTACCGCTGGGAGCAGTACTTC. It encodes CASSPLWDYRWEQYF.

This clonotype was found a few times. The gene calls are TRBV5-4 and TRBJ2-7; 7 nucleotides agree with TRBD1. V gave up 4 bases and J gave up 3 bases; unmatched junction bases: 7. The CDR3 sequence is 14 residues long. Germline CDR1 reads SGHNT; CDR2 reads YYREEE (reference sequence). CDR3 amino acids: CASSPTGTHYEQYF. The CDR3 coding sequence is TGTGCCAGCAGCCCGACAGGGACCCACTACGAGCAGTACTTC.

This clonotype was seen ten or more times. The J gene is TRBJ2-7, the V gene TRBV11-1; D might be TRBD1 (5 bases). Trimming cost V 4 bases and J 0 bases, with 13 bases left between them. CDR3 length equals 15 residues. Germline loops: CDR1 SGHAT, CDR2 FQDESV (reference sequence). The CDR3 sequence: CASSSRTNHSYEQYF. The CDR3, as DNA: TGTGCCAGCAGCTCGCGGACAAATCACTCCTACGAGCAGTACTTC.

This clonotype was observed at least ten times. The chain employs TRBV28 and TRBJ2-2; 9 bases line up with TRBD2. Trimming cost V 5 bases and J 9 bases; bases outside gene matches: 16. Germline CDR1 MDHEN, CDR2 SYDVKM. The CDR3 runs to 17 residues. The CDR3, as DNA: TGTGCCAGCAGTCCTTCGGGCGGGAGGGCCTCCTACCGGGAGCTGTTTTTT. This codes for CASSPSGGRASYRELFF.

This rearrangement joins TRBV19 to TRBJ2-7; D may be TRBD1 (5 bases). Germline V gives CDR1 LNHDA, CDR2 SQIVND (reference sequence). Trimming removed 9 bases from V and 0 bases from J, with 21 bases in between. CDR3 length: 16 residues. DNA for the CDR3: TGTGCCAGCAGCCCAAAAGGGGTCCTGGGCTCCTACGAGCAGTACTTC. This codes for CASSPKGVLGSYEQYF.

Ten or more counts support this clonotype. V gene TRBV9 combines with J gene TRBJ2-7; the match to TRBD2 covers 7 bases. The V gene's germline CDR1 is SGDLS and CDR2 YYNGEE. V shed 0 bases, J shed 0 bases, and the junction held 3 bases outside the gene matches. The CDR3 covers 15 residues. The CDR3 coding sequence is TGTGCCAGCAGCGTAGTGCGGGAGAGCTCCTACGAGCAGTACTTC. Its protein product is CASSVVRESSYEQYF. The full variable domain, with the rest looked up from reference TRBV9 and TRBJ2-7, is DSGVTQTPKHLITATGQRVTLRCSPRSGDLSVYWYQQSLDQGLQFLIQYYNGEERAKGNILERFSAQQFPDLHSELNLSSLELGDSALYFCASSVVRESSYEQYFGPGTRLTVT.

The sample holds many counts of this clonotype. The chain couples TRBV6-5 to TRBJ1-1; 8 positions agree with TRBD1. V was pared by 4 bases and J by 4 bases, with 8 bases of the junction left unmatched. Germline CDR1 MNHEY, CDR2 SVGAGI. The CDR3 sequence is 15 residues long. The CDR3 DNA sequence: TGTGCCAGCAGTTCCAGGACAGGGATGGGCACTGAAGCTTTCTTT. Translating gives CASSSRTGMGTEAFF.

Remarks on this clonotype: This clone may be a read error of a much larger clone one base away. The chain employs TRBV11-3 and TRBJ2-3; TRBD1 agrees at 7 bases. CDR3 length: 14 residues. Germline values: CDR1 SGHNT, CDR2 YENEEA. The CDR3 reads CTSSLSQGTDTQYF. The DNA of the CDR3 is TGTACCAGCAGCTTATCACAGGGGACAGATACGCAGTATTTT.

CDR3 in DNA: TGTGCCAGCAGTTTAAACGGGGACCCCTACAATGAGCAGTTCTTC. Its translation is CASSLNGDPYNEQFF. The rearrangement links TRBV27 to TRBJ2-1; either TRBD1 or TRBD2 may fit D (5 bases each). The V and J ends lost 2 bases and 2 bases respectively, with 10 bases between them. Germline assignment: CDR1 MNHEY and CDR2 SMNVEV (reference sequence). This CDR3 region has 15 residues.

Concerning this clonotype itself: This clone may be a read error of a much larger clone one base away. V is TRBV6-1 and J is TRBJ2-1; weak D call: TRBD1 (6 bases). CDR3 length equals 13 residues. Germline lookup yields CDR1 MNHNS and CDR2 SASEGT. The CDR3 sequence: CASGAVYYNERFF. The CDR3 DNA reads TGTGCCTCAGGGGCGGTATACTACAATGAGCGGTTCTTC.